One and the same sample provided the 21 T cell receptor beta chains below, sequenced in a study of blood T cell repertoires in COVID-19. Method: immunoSEQ multiplex PCR; TCRdb's copy keeps in-frame clones and lacks some. The sample has 150,000 to 200,000 clones; 85% to 90% are singletons. Sequenced material: peripheral blood. The receptor source for this set is a woman aged 55-70 years with COVID-19, enrolled during active disease.

The chain recombines TRBV19 with TRBJ2-2; 9 bases are shared with TRBD1. J was trimmed by 6 bases and V by 5 bases; bases with no gene match: 7. Per germline, CDR1 LNHDA and CDR2 SQIVND (reference sequence). The CDR3 sequence is 15 residues long. CDR3 sequence reads: CASSSRQGVAGELFF. In DNA, the CDR3 is TGTGCCAGTAGTTCCAGACAGGGGGTTGCCGGGGAGCTGTTTTTT. The variable domain in full, completed from reference TRBV19 and TRBJ2-2, reads DGGITQSPKYLFRKEGQNVTLSCEQNLNHDAMYWYRQDPGQGLRLIYYSQIVNDFQKGDIAEGYSVSREKKESFPLTVTSAQKNPTAFYLCASSSRQGVAGELFFGEGSRLTVL.

The chain couples TRBV9 to TRBJ2-1, with TRBD2 matching 12 bases. The CDR3 runs to 15 residues. V lost 4 bases and J lost 7; bases outside the gene matches: 6. The V gene's germline CDR1 is SGDLS and CDR2 YYNGEE. CDR3 sequence: CASSRLAGEGNEQFF. As DNA, the CDR3 is TGTGCCAGCAGCAGACTAGCGGGGGAGGGGAATGAGCAGTTCTTC.

This chain joins TRBV28 and TRBJ1-5; D gene ambiguous. V shed 6 bases and J shed 4 bases, with 13 bases lying between them. This CDR3 is built from 14 residues. Looked up from germline, CDR1 is MDHEN and CDR2 is SYDVKM. The CDR3 here is CASSYPGTNQPQHF. In nucleotides, the CDR3 is TGTGCCAGCAGCTACCCCGGTACTAATCAGCCCCAGCATTTT.

V is TRBV6-5 and J is TRBJ2-2; D gene uncertain. Looked up from germline, CDR1 is MNHEY and CDR2 is SVGAGI. The CDR3 has 12 residues. V was pared by 5 bases and J by 6 bases, with 7 bases between. This CDR3 is CASSKHSGELFF. CDR3 nucleotides: TGTGCCAGCAGTAAGCATTCCGGGGAGCTGTTTTTT.

V is TRBV28 and J is TRBJ1-3; D call uncertain. V lost 5 bases, J lost 4 bases, and 15 bases lay in between. The CDR3 is made up of 15 amino acids. CDR1 is MDHEN, CDR2 SYDVKM, per germline. Here the CDR3 reads CASSTHSAGGNTIYF. CDR3 DNA: TGTGCCAGCAGTACCCATTCAGCGGGGGGAAACACCATATATTTT.

The chain joins TRBV15 to TRBJ2-1; D is possibly TRBD1 (6 bases). This CDR3 has 18 residues. V dropped 3 bases and J dropped 6 bases, with 24 bases sitting between them. CDR1 LNHNV and CDR2 YYDKDF come from the germline V gene (reference sequence). The CDR3 loop is CATSRDPRMDRFINEQFF. CDR3 sequence (DNA): TGTGCCACCAGCAGGGACCCAAGGATGGACAGATTTATCAATGAGCAGTTCTTC.

This clone was detected only a few times. The V call is TRBV4-3, the J call TRBJ1-1, with D hard to call. This CDR3 comprises 15 residues. Germline V gives CDR1 LGHNA, CDR2 YSLEER. V lost 0 bases, J lost 5 bases, and 13 bases lay in between. CDR3 loop: CASSQEQVITTEAFF. The DNA for the CDR3 is TGCGCCAGCAGCCAAGAGCAGGTCATCACTACTGAAGCTTTCTTT.

V usage is TRBV29-1 and J usage is TRBJ2-1; D not certain. Germline loops: CDR1 SQVTM, CDR2 ANQGSEA. The CDR3 length is 13 residues. V was cut by 5 bases and J by 0 bases, with 8 bases left in between. CDR3 residues: CSVSPSSYNEQFF. CDR3 nucleotide sequence: TGCAGCGTTTCCCCTAGCTCCTACAATGAGCAGTTCTTC.

The chain employs TRBV6-2 or TRBV6-3 and TRBJ1-3; D is unresolved. Per germline, CDR1 MNHEY and CDR2 SVGEGT. The germline V and J ends were trimmed by 6 bases and 4 bases, with 13 bases remaining between them. This CDR3 is 14 amino acids long. The CDR3 nucleotides read TGTGCCAGCAGCCGGACTAACGAAGGAAACACCATATATTTT. This translates into CASSRTNEGNTIYF.

As regards this clone: One end of the junction varies from germline; a read error may be responsible. This chain joins TRBV7-8 and TRBJ2-7, with D tentatively TRBD2 (7 bases). CDR1 and CDR2 (germline): SGHVS, FQNEAQ. This CDR3 spans 15 amino acids. The CDR3: CATSDVFRGGYEQYF. DNA for the CDR3: TGTGCCACCAGCGACGTTTTCAGGGGAGGGTACGAGCAGTACTTC.

This clone came up once. Written as DNA, the CDR3 is TGTGCCAGCAGCGTAGGGGTAGCGGAGGCCTACGAGCAGTACTTC. As protein: CASSVGVAEAYEQYF. The J gene is TRBJ2-7, the V gene TRBV9; tentatively, D is TRBD2 (6 bases). In germline, CDR1 is SGDLS, CDR2 YYNGEE. V lost 0 bases, J lost 2 bases, and 12 bases lay in between. The CDR3 runs 15 residues.

This clone was detected once. The chain carries TRBV9 and TRBJ1-5; weak D call: TRBD1 (5 bases). V was cut by 2 bases and J by 7 bases, with 16 bases left in between. Per germline, CDR1 SGDLS and CDR2 YYNGEE. The CDR3 has 15 residues. CDR3 sequence reads: CASSVDWGGGQPQHF. DNA for the CDR3: TGTGCCAGCAGCGTCGACTGGGGGGGAGGGCAGCCCCAGCATTTT.

CDR3 sequence reads: CASSAWLAGGPTDTQYF. The CDR3 DNA reads as TGTGCCAGCAGCGCCTGGCTAGCGGGAGGGCCCACAGATACGCAGTATTTT. J is TRBJ2-3 and V is TRBV9; TRBD2 agrees at 12 bases. This CDR3 comprises 17 residues. With 3 bases clipped from V and 2 bases from J, the junction kept 7 bases outside the gene matches. CDR1 SGDLS and CDR2 YYNGEE come from the germline V gene.

V is TRBV13 and J is TRBJ1-2, with TRBD1 identical over 9 bases. Looked up from germline, CDR1 is PRHDT and CDR2 is FYEKMQ (reference sequence). V gave up 3 bases and J gave up 2 bases; unmatched junction bases: 22. The CDR3 is 21 amino acids. The CDR3 region is CASSLVPGQGSPQFRNYGYTF. The CDR3 nucleotides are TGTGCCAGCAGCTTGGTCCCGGGACAGGGAAGTCCTCAGTTCCGCAACTATGGCTACACCTTC.

The rearrangement links TRBV14 to TRBJ2-1; 10 bases line up with TRBD1. From germline, CDR1 is SGHDN and CDR2 FVKESK. The CDR3 totals 15 residues. V dropped 4 bases and J dropped 3; count of bases not matched to a gene: 3. The CDR3 DNA reads as TGTGCCAGCAGCCTTCGGACAGGGGGCTACAATGAGCAGTTCTTC. This codes for CASSLRTGGYNEQFF.

The V and J genes are TRBV5-6 and TRBJ1-1, with TRBD1 identical over 11 bases. CDR1 and CDR2 from the germline V gene are SGHDT and YYEEEE. Losses at the gene ends were 0 bases for V and 5 bases for J; bases not matched to a gene: 9. The CDR3 is made up of 17 amino acids. DNA of the CDR3: TGTGCCAGCAGCTTGGCCAGGACAGGGGGCATATGGACTGAAGCTTTCTTT. Protein product: CASSLARTGGIWTEAFF.

The V and J genes are TRBV3-1 (or the pseudogene TRBV3-2) and TRBJ2-7; 10 nucleotides line up with TRBD1. V was clipped by 5 bases and J by 3 bases; unmatched bases: 10. In germline, CDR1 is LGHDT, CDR2 YNNKEL (reference sequence). The CDR3 runs to 16 residues. For the CDR3, the DNA is TGTGCCAGCAGCGGCTCGACAGGGGGCCAAAACTACGAGCAGTACTTC. It translates to CASSGSTGGQNYEQYF.

V and J are TRBV9 and TRBJ2-7; 7 bases map to TRBD1. CDR3 size: 15 residues. The trim removed 0 bases at V and 6 bases at J, leaving 9 bases unmatched. CDR1 and CDR2 (germline): SGDLS, YYNGEE. The CDR3 nucleotides are TGTGCCAGCAGCGTAGTAGAAGGGGGCCGCAGCGAGCAGTACTTC. This gives the protein CASSVVEGGRSEQYF. Variable domain in full (rest from reference TRBV9 and TRBJ2-7): DSGVTQTPKHLITATGQRVTLRCSPRSGDLSVYWYQQSLDQGLQFLIQYYNGEERAKGNILERFSAQQFPDLHSELNLSSLELGDSALYFCASSVVEGGRSEQYFGPGTRLTVT.

This sequence joins TRBV19 and TRBJ1-5; 7 nucleotides align to TRBD1. The CDR3 loop spans 18 amino acids. CDR1 LNHDA and CDR2 SQIVND come from the germline V gene (reference sequence). The junction had 13 bases not matched to a gene; V was cut back by 5 bases and J by 0 bases. The CDR3 protein is CASSATGTVFYSNQPQHF. The DNA for the CDR3 is TGTGCCAGTAGTGCGACCGGGACAGTCTTTTATAGCAATCAGCCCCAGCATTTT.

The J gene is TRBJ2-2, the V gene TRBV12-3 or TRBV12-4; the match to TRBD2 covers 7 bases. The trim removed 8 bases at V and 4 bases at J, leaving 4 bases unmatched. This CDR3 is built from 13 residues. CDR3 DNA: TGTGCCAGCCCAGGCGGGGGCACCGGGGAGCTGTTTTTT. It is translated as CASPGGGTGELFF.

The rearrangement links TRBV30 to TRBJ2-3, with a possible D match to TRBD1 (6 bases). The CDR3 has 14 amino acids. V was cut by 2 bases and J by 3 bases, with 12 bases left in between. Germline assignment: CDR1 GTSNPN and CDR2 SVGIG (reference sequence). Written as DNA, the CDR3 is TGTGCCTGGAGTACAGGCAGGGGTACAGATACGCAGTATTTT. Protein: CAWSTGRGTDTQYF.